The 28 T cell receptor beta chains below come from one sample, sequenced in a study of T cell repertoires in cytomegalovirus infection. These receptors' antigens are unknown. TCRdb reprocessed the reads with MiXCR, giving one entry per CDR3 protein. This table holds around 300,000 distinct CDR3 sequences, 20% to 25% found once. Here the sequenced sample was cultured PBMCs, taken from culture after CMV antigen stimulation. The receptors originated from a human donor in good health (CMV status not recorded). Some clones in this sample may be carry-over from other donors' samples.

This clonotype has a count of ten or more. The chain couples TRBV30 to TRBJ2-1, with TRBD2 matching over 11 bases. Germline CDR1 is GTSNPN and CDR2 is SVGIG (reference sequence). Trimming at V came to 5 bases and at J to 4 bases, leaving 10 bases not matched to a gene. The CDR3 length is 16 residues. CDR3 DNA: TGTGCCTGGGCCTACAGGACTAGCGGGCTTTACAATGAGCAGTTCTTC. Translating it yields CAWAYRTSGLYNEQFF.

This clonotype was detected ten times or more. The V gene is TRBV2, the J gene TRBJ1-4, with unresolved D. Per the germline V gene, CDR1 is SNHLY and CDR2 is FYNNEI. Trimming stripped 6 bases from V and 3 bases from J, with 11 bases between. This CDR3 is 14 amino acids long. CDR3 loop: CASRKGSSNEKLFF. The CDR3 nucleotides read TGTGCCAGCAGAAAAGGGAGCTCTAATGAAAAACTGTTTTTT.

CDR3: CAISDPPSTYGYTF. CDR3 nucleotides: TGTGCCATCAGTGATCCTCCGAGTACCTATGGCTACACCTTC. The chain combines TRBV10-3 with TRBJ1-2; no clear D. V shed 3 bases and J shed 4 bases, with 12 bases lying between them. The CDR3 has 14 residues. Germline-derived CDR1 and CDR2 are ENHRY and SYGVKD.

The chain uses TRBV6-5 and TRBJ1-1; D is possibly TRBD1 (6 bases). Deletions cut 6 bases from V and 0 bases from J, with 11 bases between. This CDR3 region has 14 residues. Germline V gene data show CDR1 as MNHEY and CDR2 as SVGAGI. CDR3 sequence (DNA): TGTGCCAGCAGGAGCGGACAGCTGAACACTGAAGCTTTCTTT. It encodes CASRSGQLNTEAFF.

This sequence joins TRBV7-2 and TRBJ2-1; the match to TRBD2 covers 9 bases. This CDR3 has 16 residues. V dropped 1 base and J dropped 4; count of bases not matched to a gene: 5. The germline V gene encodes CDR1 SGHTA and CDR2 FQGNSA. CDR3 sequence reads: CASSLVRGRGYNEQFF. CDR3 DNA: TGTGCCAGCAGCTTAGTTCGCGGGAGGGGTTACAATGAGCAGTTCTTC. Combining the CDR3 with reference TRBV7-2 and TRBJ2-1 gives the whole variable domain GAGVSQSPSNKVTEKGKDVELRCDPISGHTALYWYRQSLGQGLEFLIYFQGNSAPDKSGLPSDRFSAERTGGSVSTLTIQRTQQEDSAVYLCASSLVRGRGYNEQFFGPGTRLTVL.

CDR3 DNA sequence: TGTGCCAGCAGTTCCGGACGGGGGGACAATGAGCAGTTCTTC. Protein sequence: CASSSGRGDNEQFF. The V call is TRBV11-3, the J call TRBJ2-1; 7 nucleotides align to TRBD2. The V gene's germline CDR1 is SGHNT and CDR2 YENEEA. The CDR3 is 14 residues long. Germline trimming cut 6 bases from V and 5 bases from J; bases unmatched to any gene: 7.

The chain couples TRBV20-1 to TRBJ1-1, with D hard to call. Trimming removed 0 bases at V and 11 bases at J, with 19 bases between. The V gene's germline CDR1 is DFQATT and CDR2 SNEGSKA (reference sequence). The CDR3 runs 14 residues. This CDR3 reads CSARDYSGSQRAFF. Written as DNA, the CDR3 is TGCAGTGCTAGAGATTATTCTGGAAGCCAGAGGGCTTTCTTT.

A single count supports this clonotype. The chain is built from TRBV4-1 and TRBJ2-1; D is unresolved. The CDR3 is 12 residues long. CDR1 is MGHRA, CDR2 YSYEKL, per germline. Trimming removed 1 base at V and 14 bases at J, with 12 bases between. The CDR3 loop reads CASSQGYGYKFF. The DNA of the CDR3 is TGCGCCAGCAGCCAAGGGTACGGGTATAAGTTCTTC.

The V and J genes are TRBV6-2 or TRBV6-3 and TRBJ2-1; D is undetermined. Trimming stripped 8 bases from V and 0 bases from J, with 11 bases between. The CDR3 consists of 14 residues. Germline assignment: CDR1 MNHEY and CDR2 SVGEGT. CDR3 loop: CASRRTTSYNEQFF. The CDR3 nucleotides are TGTGCCAGCCGAAGAACTACCTCCTACAATGAGCAGTTCTTC.

This CDR3 is CASSLGQVIHNEQFF. The CDR3 DNA reads TGTGCCAGCAGCTTGGGACAGGTGATTCACAATGAGCAGTTCTTC. The chain has TRBV5-6 and TRBJ2-1; TRBD1 is a possible D gene (6 bases). The CDR3 length is 15 residues. V shed 0 bases and J shed 5 bases, with 12 bases lying between them. Germline V gene data show CDR1 as SGHDT and CDR2 as YYEEEE.

There are many counts of this clonotype. The genes are TRBV11-3 and TRBJ2-2; the D is unclear. The CDR3 consists of 13 residues. Looked up from germline, CDR1 is SGHNT and CDR2 is YENEEA. Trimming pared 3 bases from V and 5 bases from J, leaving 7 bases between. The CDR3 loop reads CASSLPVTGELFF. The CDR3 region has the DNA TGTGCCAGCAGCTTGCCAGTTACCGGGGAGCTGTTTTTT.

This clonotype was seen a few times. The rearrangement uses TRBV19 and TRBJ1-4; the D is unclear. This CDR3 has 15 amino acids. Trimming removed 2 bases from V and 0 bases from J, with 7 bases in between. The V gene's germline CDR1 is LNHDA and CDR2 SQIVND (reference sequence). The CDR3 reads CASSISIATNEKLFF. Here the CDR3 DNA reads TGTGCCAGTAGTATAAGCATTGCAACTAATGAAAAACTGTTTTTT.

This clonotype was counted ten times or more. V and J are TRBV7-2 and TRBJ2-5; D possibly corresponds to TRBD2 (6 bases). V dropped 5 bases and J dropped 2 bases, with 12 bases sitting between them. CDR1 SGHTA and CDR2 FQGNSA come from the germline V gene. The CDR3 extends over 14 amino acids. In DNA form, the CDR3 reads TGTGCCAGCAGCCCTATGGCGGGGCAAGAGACCCAGTACTTC. Translating it yields CASSPMAGQETQYF.

The rearrangement joins TRBV9 to TRBJ1-2, with 9 bases matching TRBD1. Germline CDR1 reads SGDLS; CDR2 reads YYNGEE. Unmatched junction bases numbered 6, after V lost 0 bases and J lost 3 bases. The CDR3 is 16 residues long. CDR3 sequence (DNA): TGTGCCAGCAGCGTAGGGGGACAGGGTTCGGACTATGGCTACACCTTC. This sequence encodes CASSVGGQGSDYGYTF. Combining the CDR3 with reference TRBV9 and TRBJ1-2 gives the whole variable domain DSGVTQTPKHLITATGQRVTLRCSPRSGDLSVYWYQQSLDQGLQFLIQYYNGEERAKGNILERFSAQQFPDLHSELNLSSLELGDSALYFCASSVGGQGSDYGYTFGSGTRLTVV.

The V gene is TRBV5-1, the J gene TRBJ2-3; D remains ambiguous. The germline gives CDR1 SGHRS, CDR2 YFSETQ. Trimming removed 0 bases at V and 3 bases at J, with 8 bases between. The CDR3 has 14 amino acids. The CDR3 coding sequence is TGCGCCAGCAGCTTGGGGGCGAAGACAGATACGCAGTATTTT. This codes for CASSLGAKTDTQYF.

V usage is TRBV12-3 or TRBV12-4 and J usage is TRBJ2-3; TRBD1 is a possible D gene (5 bases). Deletions cut 3 bases from V and 2 bases from J, with 12 bases between. CDR3 length: 15 residues. The CDR3 region is CASSFRSGATDTQYF. In nucleotides, the CDR3 is TGTGCCAGCAGTTTTAGGAGTGGGGCCACAGATACGCAGTATTTT.

This clonotype was observed many times. The chain couples TRBV7-2 to TRBJ1-1; TRBD1 matches at 10 bases. CDR3 length equals 15 residues. Trimming removed 2 bases from V and 8 bases from J; junction bases left unmatched: 8. Germline CDR1 SGHTA, CDR2 FQGNSA. CDR3 protein: CASSLSPTGGTEAFF. CDR3 sequence (DNA): TGTGCCAGCAGCTTATCCCCGACAGGGGGCACGGAAGCTTTCTTT. Filled out from reference TRBV7-2 and TRBJ1-1, the complete variable domain reads GAGVSQSPSNKVTEKGKDVELRCDPISGHTALYWYRQSLGQGLEFLIYFQGNSAPDKSGLPSDRFSAERTGGSVSTLTIQRTQQEDSAVYLCASSLSPTGGTEAFFGQGTRLTVV.

The sample holds a few counts of this clonotype. The chain uses TRBV9 and TRBJ1-5; D may be TRBD1 (5 bases). The CDR3 is 15 amino acids. With 2 bases removed from V and 3 bases from J, the gap between germline ends came to 12 bases. The germline V gene encodes CDR1 SGDLS and CDR2 YYNGEE. DNA of the CDR3: TGTGCCAGCAGCGTTACGGCAGGGCCCAATCAGCCCCAGCATTTT. Residues: CASSVTAGPNQPQHF.

V usage is TRBV7-2 and J usage is TRBJ1-4; maybe TRBD1 (5 bases). V gave up 1 base and J gave up 0 bases, with 12 bases separating them. CDR3 length: 17 amino acids. The germline V gene has CDR1 SGHTA and CDR2 FQGNSA. The CDR3 region has the DNA TGTGCCAGCAGCTTAGTTGGGGGACTTGCAACTAATGAAAAACTGTTTTTT. Protein sequence: CASSLVGGLATNEKLFF. Combining the CDR3 with reference TRBV7-2 and TRBJ1-4 gives the whole variable domain GAGVSQSPSNKVTEKGKDVELRCDPISGHTALYWYRQSLGQGLEFLIYFQGNSAPDKSGLPSDRFSAERTGGSVSTLTIQRTQQEDSAVYLCASSLVGGLATNEKLFFGSGTQLSVL.

As to this clonotype: A much larger clonotype is one base distant, so this may be a read error. J is TRBJ2-1 and V is TRBV7-2, with D tentatively TRBD1 or TRBD2 (5 bases each). This CDR3 has 14 amino acids. The germline V gene has CDR1 SGHTA and CDR2 FQGNSA. CDR3 sequence reads: CASSLTGTSGEQLF. CDR3 bases: TGTGCCAGCAGCTTAACCGGGACCTCGGGTGAGCAGCTCTTC.

This clonotype was seen many times. The rearrangement joins TRBV7-2 to TRBJ1-5; D call uncertain. V was cut by 2 bases and J by 7 bases, with 15 bases left in between. Germline V CDR1 and CDR2: SGHTA, FQGNSA. There are 15 residues in the CDR3. The CDR3 region is CASSLSPYSGQPQHF. DNA for the CDR3: TGTGCCAGCAGCTTATCTCCCTACTCGGGGCAGCCCCAGCATTTT.

This clonotype was seen ten or more times. This chain links TRBV19 with TRBJ1-1, with 8 bases lining up with TRBD1. There are 20 residues in the CDR3. The germline V gene encodes CDR1 LNHDA and CDR2 SQIVND (reference sequence). The V segment lost 5 bases and the J segment 0 bases; nucleotides outside the gene matches: 20. The CDR3 nucleotides are TGTGCCAGTAGTCCAAAGCCTTTGGACAGGGACTCCAGAATGAACACTGAAGCTTTCTTT. Its translation is CASSPKPLDRDSRMNTEAFF.

V and J are TRBV29-1 and TRBJ1-1; D may be TRBD1 (6 bases). CDR1 and CDR2 from the germline V gene are SQVTM and ANQGSEA. V lost 4 bases to trimming and J lost 0 bases, with 12 bases between them. The CDR3 runs to 14 residues. The CDR3 region is CSVGNRDMNTEAFF. The CDR3 DNA reads TGCAGCGTTGGAAACAGGGACATGAACACTGAAGCTTTCTTT. The full variable domain, in which reference TRBV29-1 and TRBJ1-1 provide the parts outside the CDR3, is SAVISQKPSRDICQRGTSLTIQCQVDSQVTMMFWYRQQPGQSLTLIATANQGSEATYESGFVIDKFPISRPNLTFSTLTVSNMSPEDSSIYLCSVGNRDMNTEAFFGQGTRLTVV.

This sequence joins TRBV19 and TRBJ1-5; 8 nucleotides line up with TRBD1. The CDR3 totals 14 residues. Per the germline V gene, CDR1 is LNHDA and CDR2 is SQIVND (reference sequence). The V gene end was trimmed by 2 bases and the J gene end by 6 bases; junction bases not matched to a gene: 3. CDR3 nucleotides: TGTGCCAGTAGTATACCAGGGGGCGGTCAGCCCCAGCATTTT. Translating gives CASSIPGGGQPQHF.

The J gene is TRBJ2-7, the V gene TRBV20-1; TRBD2 aligns across 7 bases. CDR3 length: 14 residues. Trimming removed 5 bases from V and 10 bases from J; junction bases left unmatched: 17. Germline V gene sequence: CDR1 DFQATT, CDR2 SNEGSKA (reference sequence). CDR3: CSAPRGVGRANQYF. The DNA for the CDR3 is TGCAGTGCTCCGAGAGGGGTAGGGAGGGCCAATCAGTACTTC.

This clonotype was seen a few times. The chain joins TRBV7-9 to TRBJ2-2; D unclear. Trimming took 3 bases from V and 10 from J, leaving 18 bases between them. Per germline, CDR1 SEHNR and CDR2 FQNEAQ (reference sequence). CDR3 length: 15 residues. CDR3 in amino acids: CASSFNVGPQSELFF. CDR3 in DNA: TGTGCCAGCAGCTTCAATGTTGGGCCGCAGTCGGAGCTGTTTTTT.

The sample holds a few counts of this clonotype. The genes are TRBV20-1 and TRBJ2-4; 7 bases are shared with TRBD1. With 6 bases clipped from V and 8 bases from J, the junction kept 10 bases outside the gene matches. CDR3 length: 13 residues. Germline lookup yields CDR1 DFQATT and CDR2 SNEGSKA (reference sequence). The CDR3 DNA follows: TGCAGTGCACGGATAACAGGGGTGGACATTCAGTACTTC. This sequence encodes CSARITGVDIQYF.

This clonotype was seen ten or more times. This chain uses TRBV6-5 with TRBJ2-6; TRBD2 aligns across 10 bases. The CDR3 has 20 amino acids. Germline V gene lookup returns CDR1 MNHEY and CDR2 SVGAGI. The V segment lost 2 bases and the J segment 0 bases; nucleotides outside the gene matches: 10. In DNA form, the CDR3 reads TGTGCCAGCAGTTACGCTTTCGGGACTAGCGCTGACTCTGGGGCCAACGTCCTGACTTTC. Translating gives CASSYAFGTSADSGANVLTF.